The 14 T cell receptor beta chains reported below all come from one sample, sequenced in a study of T cells after yellow fever vaccination. TCRdb re-called the 5' RACE reads through MiXCR, storing one row per CDR3 protein. The sample records 250,000 or so distinct CDR3 sequences, 3.6% being singletons. The sequencing here drew on PBMCs, taken 15 days after the yellow fever booster vaccination. The origin of the receptors is a man aged 18 to 35 who received the YFV17D yellow fever vaccine.

Many counts were recorded for this clonotype. V usage is TRBV15 and J usage is TRBJ1-1, with D hard to call. CDR3 length equals 15 residues. CDR1 is LNHNV and CDR2 is YYDKDF in the germline V gene (reference sequence). The V end lost 1 base, the J end lost 5 bases, and 14 bases lay between the germline ends. The CDR3 loop reads CATSRVEFGGTEAFF. In DNA form, the CDR3 reads TGTGCCACCAGCAGAGTAGAGTTTGGTGGGACTGAAGCTTTCTTT. The full variable domain, with the rest looked up from reference TRBV15 and TRBJ1-1, is DAMVIQNPRYQVTQFGKPVTLSCSQTLNHNVMYWYQQKSSQAPKLLFHYYDKDFNNEADTPDNFQSRRPNTSFCFLDIRSPGLGDTAMYLCATSRVEFGGTEAFFGQGTRLTVV.

This clonotype showed up many times. The chain joins TRBV6-2 or TRBV6-3 to TRBJ1-1; D gene unclear. From germline, CDR1 is MNHEY and CDR2 SVGEGT. There are 13 residues in the CDR3. Deletions cut 2 bases from V and 2 bases from J, with 6 bases between. This chain's CDR3 is CASSYGRNTEAFF. The CDR3 DNA is TGTGCCAGCAGTTACGGTAGAAACACTGAAGCTTTCTTT.

This clonotype was counted at least ten times. The rearrangement uses TRBV28 and TRBJ1-5, with unresolved D. V lost 6 bases and J lost 5, with 8 bases in between. The CDR3 is 12 residues long. From germline, CDR1 is MDHEN and CDR2 SYDVKM. CDR3 bases: TGTGCCAGCAGGGGGATGGATCAGCCCCAGCATTTT. As protein: CASRGMDQPQHF.

In this sample, this clonotype turned up many times. The CDR3 nucleotides read TGCGCCAGCAGCCCGGGGGCTGCGGGGGGGCGCACAGATACGCAGTATTTT. It translates to CASSPGAAGGRTDTQYF. The V and J genes are TRBV4-1 and TRBJ2-3; TRBD2 matches 9 bases. The ends lost 4 bases at V and 1 base at J; junction bases unmatched: 9. This CDR3 has 17 amino acids. Germline assignment: CDR1 MGHRA and CDR2 YSYEKL.

In its sample, this clonotype was seen many times. This rearrangement joins TRBV12-3 or TRBV12-4 to TRBJ1-1; a weak D match, TRBD1 (6 bases). Trimming left V 6 bases short and J 11 bases short, with 13 bases between. The CDR3 runs 11 residues. Here the CDR3 reads CASSPGGAAFF. CDR3 coding DNA: TGTGCCAGCAGCCCCGGGGGGGCGGCTTTCTTT.

This clonotype was seen many times. The chain recombines TRBV5-1 with TRBJ2-3; D is undetermined. The CDR3 totals 14 residues. V was clipped by 4 bases and J by 4 bases, with 13 bases between them. Germline-derived CDR1 and CDR2 are SGHRS and YFSETQ. The CDR3 DNA is TGCGCCAGCAGCGACTCCTCCTTTGCAGATACGCAGTATTTT. Translated: CASSDSSFADTQYF.

This clonotype showed up many times. The chain combines TRBV20-1 with TRBJ1-5; unclear D gene. CDR1 and CDR2 from the germline V gene are DFQATT and SNEGSKA (reference sequence). With 7 bases removed from V and 0 bases from J, the gap between germline ends came to 10 bases. This CDR3 is built from 13 residues. The DNA of the CDR3 is TGCAGTGTAGCTCGGGGTAGCAATCAGCCCCAGCATTTT. Translating gives CSVARGSNQPQHF.

This clonotype was recorded many times. V and J are TRBV5-1 and TRBJ2-1, with a tentative D call TRBD2 (6 bases). CDR1 and CDR2 from the germline V gene are SGHRS and YFSETQ. The V gene lost 4 bases and the J gene lost 6 bases, with 11 bases spanning the gap. This CDR3 is 13 amino acids long. The CDR3 coding sequence is TGCGCCAGCAGCACCCGCGGGGCCAATGAGCAGTTCTTC. This codes for CASSTRGANEQFF.

This clonotype was detected a few times. The J gene is TRBJ2-7, the V gene TRBV21-1; the table's TRBD1 call for D was not verified on the DNA. TRBV21-1 is marked as a pseudogene. The CDR3 runs 15 residues. CDR3: CASSNASGQVYEQYV. The DNA for the CDR3 is TGTGCCAGCAGCAACGCCTCGGGACAGGTATACGAGCAGTACGTC.

This clonotype was counted at least ten times. The chain employs TRBV5-1 and TRBJ1-4; D possibly corresponds to TRBD1 (5 bases). Germline V gene sequence: CDR1 SGHRS, CDR2 YFSETQ. V was cut by 0 bases and J by 3 bases, with 12 bases left in between. This CDR3 region has 16 residues. The CDR3 DNA is TGCGCCAGCAGCTTGGGGCTCCGGGACGCTAATGAAAAACTGTTTTTT. Its translation is CASSLGLRDANEKLFF.

This clonotype was counted ten times or more. V is TRBV12-3 or TRBV12-4 and J is TRBJ1-6; 8 bases line up with TRBD1. J gave up 6 bases and V 5 bases, and 9 bases lay outside the gene matches. The CDR3 loop spans 16 amino acids. The chain's CDR3 is CASSKNRDRINSPLHF. The CDR3 coding sequence is TGTGCCAGCAGTAAGAACCGGGACAGGATTAATTCACCCCTCCACTTT.

This clonotype showed up many times. The rearrangement joins TRBV7-9 to TRBJ1-2, with 9 bases identical to TRBD1. The J segment lost 2 bases and the V segment lost 5 bases, leaving 6 bases of the junction unmatched. CDR1 is SEHNR and CDR2 is FQNEAQ in the germline V gene (reference sequence). The CDR3 is 15 amino acids. CDR3 coding DNA: TGTGCCAGCAGCCCTGGGACAGGGCAAAACTATGGCTACACCTTC. Amino acid sequence: CASSPGTGQNYGYTF.

This clonotype was recorded at least ten times. V gene TRBV11-3 combines with J gene TRBJ2-1; D not resolved. V was clipped by 5 bases and J by 7 bases, with 9 bases between them. This CDR3 region has 12 residues. Germline CDR1 SGHNT, CDR2 YENEEA. CDR3 nucleotides: TGTGCCAGCAGCGCACGTGGGAATGAGCAGTTCTTC. Amino acids: CASSARGNEQFF.

This clonotype showed up many times. This chain connects TRBV4-3 to TRBJ2-2; TRBD2 is a possible D gene (6 bases). CDR3 length: 14 residues. The germline gives CDR1 LGHNA, CDR2 YSLEER. Trimming cost V 3 bases and J 3 bases, with 8 bases left between them. The CDR3 region is CASSQRRDTGELFF. The DNA of the CDR3 is TGCGCCAGCAGCCAGAGGAGGGACACCGGGGAGCTGTTTTTT.